A selection of T cell receptor beta chains follows, all from one sample in a study of glioma-infiltrating T cells. TCRdb independently ran MiXCR on the multiplex PCR reads; one entry per CDR3 protein. The table shows approximately 190,000 distinct CDR3 sequences, with more than 25% occurring only once. Source material: glioma tissue, nonneoplastic brain tissue, or PBMCs (not recorded which). The origin of the receptors is a human donor with low-grade glioma or glioblastoma, undergoing nonglioma brain surgery, or in good health (not recorded which). The CDR3 runs from the conserved cysteine through the conserved F or W. The order of the fields is V gene, J gene, D gene, clone size, CDR3 protein, CDR3 DNA. D genes are given only for firm matches. For some rows the clone size is stated as once, few or many, or as a class when expanded; others skip it.

>TRBV12-3/TRBV12-4|TRBJ2-3|TRBD1|few
CASSWDRGDGTDTQYF
TGTGCCAGCAGTTGGGACAGGGGGGATGGCACAGATACGCAGTATTTT
>TRBV10-3|TRBJ2-1|TRBD1|.
CAITLTGGALNEQFF
TGTGCCATCACCCTGACAGGGGGCGCACTCAATGAGCAGTTCTTC
>TRBV4-1|TRBJ1-3|.|many
CASSQVTGTAGNTIYF
TGCGCCAGCAGCCAAGTTACAGGGACTGCTGGAAACACCATATATTTT
>TRBV12-3/TRBV12-4|TRBJ2-3|.|.
CASSFKGTDTQYF
TGTGCCAGCAGCTTCAAGGGCACAGATACGCAGTATTTT
>TRBV29-1|TRBJ1-3|.|few
CSVGPRGSGNTIYF
TGCAGCGTCGGCCCTCGGGGGTCGGGAAACACCATATATTTT
>TRBV4-1|TRBJ1-1|.|many
CASSQGTGMNTEAFF
TGCGCCAGCAGCCAAGGTACAGGGATGAACACTGAAGCTTTCTTT
>TRBV4-2|TRBJ2-7|.|.
CASSQVDGGLDYEQYF
TGTGCCAGCAGCCAAGTGGACGGCGGGCTAGACTACGAGCAGTACTTC
>TRBV20-1|TRBJ2-7|.|many
CSARSVREYYEQYF
TGCAGTGCTAGATCGGTCCGGGAATACTACGAGCAGTACTTC
>TRBV29-1|TRBJ2-5|.|once
CSAPLGETQYF
TGCAGCGCTCCGTTAGGGGAGACCCAGTACTTC
>TRBV27|TRBJ1-1|TRBD1|.
CASSFSQGAPWTEAFF
TGTGCCAGCAGTTTCTCACAGGGGGCGCCGTGGACTGAAGCTTTCTTT
>TRBV7-7|TRBJ2-1|TRBD2|.
CASSQRLAGDNEQFF
TGTGCCAGCAGCCAAAGACTAGCGGGAGACAATGAGCAGTTCTTC
>TRBV6-2/TRBV6-3|TRBJ2-3|TRBD2|.
CASRPPGLAADTQYF
TGTGCCAGCAGACCCCCGGGACTAGCGGCAGATACGCAGTATTTT
>TRBV27|TRBJ2-6|.|many
CASSLYPLGHSGANVLTF
TGTGCCAGCAGTTTATATCCCTTGGGGCATTCTGGGGCCAACGTCCTGACTTTC
>TRBV29-1|TRBJ2-5|.|.
CSVEQAPRGETQYF
TGCAGCGTTGAACAGGCCCCCCGAGGGGAGACCCAGTACTTC
>TRBV20-1|TRBJ2-1|TRBD1|many
CSARAGTGLTNEQFF
TGCAGTGCTAGGGCCGGGACAGGGTTAACCAATGAGCAGTTCTTC
>TRBV2|TRBJ1-2|.|.
CAGGGPRDYGYTF
TGTGCCGGCGGGGGCCCCCGGGACTATGGCTACACCTTC
>TRBV9|TRBJ2-2|TRBD2|few
CASSVSGTANTGELFF
TGTGCCAGCAGCGTCAGCGGGACGGCGAACACCGGGGAGCTGTTTTTT
>TRBV29-1|TRBJ2-7|TRBD1|few
CSAQSGTGAYEQYF
TGCAGCGCCCAGTCCGGGACAGGGGCTTACGAGCAGTACTTC
>TRBV10-3|TRBJ2-5|TRBD2|many
CAISPGLAGGWETQYF
TGTGCCATCAGTCCCGGACTAGCGGGAGGCTGGGAGACCCAGTACTTC
>TRBV10-3|TRBJ1-4|TRBD1|few
CAISSSPLTGGNEKLFF
TGTGCCATCAGTTCATCACCCTTGACAGGGGGCAATGAAAAACTGTTTTTT
>TRBV5-5|TRBJ2-7|.|few
CASSFGPPYEQYF
TGTGCCAGCAGCTTCGGACCCCCCTACGAGCAGTACTTC
>TRBV24-1|TRBJ2-1|TRBD2|many
CATSDYGLAGDEQFF
TGTGCCACCAGTGACTACGGACTAGCGGGAGATGAGCAGTTCTTC
>TRBV7-2|TRBJ2-7|TRBD2|many
CASSSGTSVTF
TGTGCCAGCAGTTCCGGGACTAGCGTCACTTTC
>TRBV19|TRBJ1-5|.|.
CASTLTGSRQPQHF
TGTGCCAGTACCCTTACAGGTTCACGTCAGCCCCAGCATTTT
>TRBV7-9|TRBJ1-1|.|many
CASSLVSAPLINTEAFF
TGTGCCAGCAGCTTAGTCTCGGCCCCCCTAATAAACACTGAAGCTTTCTTT
>TRBV3-1|TRBJ1-6|.|.
CANSQDGGHSPLHF
TGTGCCAACAGTCAGGACGGTGGACATTCACCTCTCCACTTT
>TRBV29-1|TRBJ2-7|.|few
CSVVEPGEQYF
TGCAGCGTTGTGGAACCCGGGGAGCAGTACTTC
>TRBV10-3|TRBJ2-3|TRBD1|.
CAITLGQGESDTQYF
TGTGCCATCACCTTGGGACAGGGGGAGTCGGATACGCAGTATTTT
>TRBV6-2/TRBV6-3|TRBJ2-7|TRBD2|.
CASTIAGGHDEQYF
TGTGCCAGCACCATAGCGGGAGGTCACGACGAGCAGTACTTC
>TRBV6-1|TRBJ2-7|.|many
CASRSGPTYEQYF
TGTGCCAGCAGATCAGGGCCCACCTACGAGCAGTACTTC
>TRBV4-1|TRBJ1-5|.|.
CASSQAQNQPQHF
TGCGCCAGCAGCCAAGCCCAGAATCAGCCCCAGCATTTT
>TRBV3-1|TRBJ1-3|.|.
CASSRGPASGNTIYF
TGTGCCAGCAGCCGAGGACCGGCCTCTGGAAACACCATATATTTT
>TRBV20-1|TRBJ1-2|.|.
CSTPYRHNYGYPF
TGCAGTACTCCTTATAGGCATAACTATGGCTACCCCTTC
>TRBV2|TRBJ2-1|.|many
CASSETLAYNEQFF
TGTGCCAGCAGTGAAACCCTAGCTTACAATGAGCAGTTCTTC
>TRBV5-5|TRBJ2-7|TRBD1|few
CASSFDWTGRNEQYF
TGTGCCAGCAGCTTCGACTGGACAGGGCGCAACGAGCAGTACTTC
>TRBV25-1|TRBJ1-1|TRBD1|many
CASSDPGQGNTEAFF
TGTGCCAGCAGTGATCCGGGACAGGGGAACACTGAAGCTTTCTTT
>TRBV18|TRBJ1-1|.|many
CASSSQGSEAFF
TGTGCCAGCTCATCGCAGGGGTCTGAAGCTTTCTTT
>TRBV12-3/TRBV12-4|TRBJ2-1|.|.
CASRRGLSYNEQFF
TGTGCCAGCAGGAGGGGATTATCCTACAATGAGCAGTTCTTC
>TRBV7-8|TRBJ2-2|TRBD2|few
CASSPTSVVSQGGELFF
TGTGCCAGCAGCCCGACTAGCGTTGTTTCCCAGGGCGGGGAGCTGTTTTTT
>TRBV7-9|TRBJ2-1|.|few
CASSLLWAGRMGNEQFF
TGTGCCAGCAGCCTACTTTGGGCGGGAAGAATGGGGAATGAGCAGTTCTTC
>TRBV19|TRBJ1-4|.|few
CASSMSGADEKLFF
TGTGCCAGTAGTATGTCGGGGGCGGATGAAAAACTGTTTTTT